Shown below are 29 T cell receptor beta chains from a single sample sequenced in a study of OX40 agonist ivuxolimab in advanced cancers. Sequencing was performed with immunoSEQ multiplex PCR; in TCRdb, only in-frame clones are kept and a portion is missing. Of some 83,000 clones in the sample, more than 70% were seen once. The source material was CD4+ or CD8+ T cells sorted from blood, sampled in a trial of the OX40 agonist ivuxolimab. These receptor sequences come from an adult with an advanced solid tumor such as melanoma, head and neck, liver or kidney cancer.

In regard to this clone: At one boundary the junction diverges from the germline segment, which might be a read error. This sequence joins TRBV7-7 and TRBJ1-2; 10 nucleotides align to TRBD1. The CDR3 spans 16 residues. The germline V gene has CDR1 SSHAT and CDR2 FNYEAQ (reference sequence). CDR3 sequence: CASSIPGQGRSNGYTF. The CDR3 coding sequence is TGTGCTAGCAGCATCCCGGGACAGGGGCGTTCGAATGGCTACACCTTC.

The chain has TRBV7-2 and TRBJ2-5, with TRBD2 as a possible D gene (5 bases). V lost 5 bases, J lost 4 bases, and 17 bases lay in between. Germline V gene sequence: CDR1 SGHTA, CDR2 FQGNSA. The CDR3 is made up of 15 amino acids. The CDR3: CASSPLTYGGETQYF. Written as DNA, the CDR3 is TGTGCCAGCAGCCCGCTTACGTATGGAGGAGAGACCCAGTACTTC.

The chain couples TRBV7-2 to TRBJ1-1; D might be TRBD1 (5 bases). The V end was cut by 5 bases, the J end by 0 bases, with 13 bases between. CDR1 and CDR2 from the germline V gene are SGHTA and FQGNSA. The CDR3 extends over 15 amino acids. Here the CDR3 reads CASSRGGVVNTEAFF. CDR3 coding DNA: TGTGCCAGCAGCCGCGGGGGGGTGGTGAACACTGAAGCTTTCTTT.

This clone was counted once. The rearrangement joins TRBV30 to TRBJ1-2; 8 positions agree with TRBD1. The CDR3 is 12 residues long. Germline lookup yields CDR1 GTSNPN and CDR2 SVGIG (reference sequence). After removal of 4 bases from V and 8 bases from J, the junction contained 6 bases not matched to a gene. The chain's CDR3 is CAWNQGAEGYTF. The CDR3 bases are TGTGCCTGGAATCAGGGGGCGGAAGGCTACACCTTC.

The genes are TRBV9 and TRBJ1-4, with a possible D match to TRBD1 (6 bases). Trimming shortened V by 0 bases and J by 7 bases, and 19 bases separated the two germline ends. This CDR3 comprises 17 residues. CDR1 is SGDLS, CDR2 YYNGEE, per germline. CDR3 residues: CASSVGLIQGTGEKLFF. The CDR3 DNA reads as TGTGCCAGCAGCGTAGGGCTAATACAGGGAACGGGTGAAAAACTGTTTTTT.

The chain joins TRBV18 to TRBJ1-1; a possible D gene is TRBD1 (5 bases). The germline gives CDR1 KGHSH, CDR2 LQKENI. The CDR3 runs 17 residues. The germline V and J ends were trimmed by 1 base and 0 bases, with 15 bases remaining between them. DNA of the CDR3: TGTGCCAGCTCACCACGGGGCCCAAGTTCTATGAACACTGAAGCTTTCTTT. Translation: CASSPRGPSSMNTEAFF.

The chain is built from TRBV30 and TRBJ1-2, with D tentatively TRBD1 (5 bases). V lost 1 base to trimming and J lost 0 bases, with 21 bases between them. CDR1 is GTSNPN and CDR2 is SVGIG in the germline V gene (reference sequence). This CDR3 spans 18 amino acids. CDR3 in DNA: TGTGCCTGGAGTGAAAAAGGAACAGGTTCCCGAGCTAACTATGGCTACACCTTC. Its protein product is CAWSEKGTGSRANYGYTF. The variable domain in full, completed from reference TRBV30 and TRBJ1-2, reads SQTIHQWPATLVQPVGSPLSLECTVEGTSNPNLYWYRQAAGRGLQLLFYSVGIGQISSEVPQNLSASRPQDRQFILSSKKLLLSDSGFYLCAWSEKGTGSRANYGYTFGSGTRLTVV.

CDR3 sequence (DNA): TGTGCCAGCAGTTACTCATGGTTCTCTGGAAACACCATATATTTT. Its protein is CASSYSWFSGNTIYF. The chain couples TRBV6-5 to TRBJ1-3; D not certain. CDR1 MNHEY and CDR2 SVGAGI come from the germline V gene. The CDR3 covers 15 residues. Trimming took 0 bases from V and 0 from J, leaving 6 bases between them.

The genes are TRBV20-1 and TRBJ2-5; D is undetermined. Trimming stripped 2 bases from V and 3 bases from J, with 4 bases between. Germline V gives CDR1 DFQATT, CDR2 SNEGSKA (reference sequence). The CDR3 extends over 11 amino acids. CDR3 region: CSARPKETQYF. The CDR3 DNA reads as TGCAGTGCTAGACCAAAAGAGACCCAGTACTTC.

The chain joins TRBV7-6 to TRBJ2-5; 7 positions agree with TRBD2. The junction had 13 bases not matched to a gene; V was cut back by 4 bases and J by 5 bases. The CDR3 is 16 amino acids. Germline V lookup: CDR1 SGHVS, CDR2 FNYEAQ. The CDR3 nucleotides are TGTGCCAGCAGCTCCCAAACGGGGGGAATCGGGGAGACCCAGTACTTC. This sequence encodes CASSSQTGGIGETQYF.

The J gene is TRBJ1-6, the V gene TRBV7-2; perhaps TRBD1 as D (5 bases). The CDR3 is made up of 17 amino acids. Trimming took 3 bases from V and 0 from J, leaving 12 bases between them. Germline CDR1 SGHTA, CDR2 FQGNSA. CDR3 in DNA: TGTGCCAGCAGCTTGGGGCGGAAAAGCTCCTATAATTCACCCCTCCACTTT. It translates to CASSLGRKSSYNSPLHF.

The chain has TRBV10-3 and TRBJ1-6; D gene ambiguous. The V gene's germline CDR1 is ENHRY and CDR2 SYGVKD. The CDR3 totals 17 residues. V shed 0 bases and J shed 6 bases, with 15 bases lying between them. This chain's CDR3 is CAISESRDGSGNSPLHF. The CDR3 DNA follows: TGTGCCATCAGTGAGTCGAGGGATGGGTCCGGTAATTCACCCCTCCACTTT.

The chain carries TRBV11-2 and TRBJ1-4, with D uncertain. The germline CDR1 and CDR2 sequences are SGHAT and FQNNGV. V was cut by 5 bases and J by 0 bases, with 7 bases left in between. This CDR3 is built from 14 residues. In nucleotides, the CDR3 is TGTGCCAGCAGCCGTTTCCCAACTAATGAAAAACTGTTTTTT. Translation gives CASSRFPTNEKLFF.

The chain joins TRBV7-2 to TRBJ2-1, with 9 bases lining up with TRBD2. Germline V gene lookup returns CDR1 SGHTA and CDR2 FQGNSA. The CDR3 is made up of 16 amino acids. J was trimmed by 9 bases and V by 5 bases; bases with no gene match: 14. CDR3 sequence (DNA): TGTGCCAGCAGCCATGGCGGGAGGGCCGGTGGTGGTGAGCAGTTCTTC. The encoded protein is CASSHGGRAGGGEQFF. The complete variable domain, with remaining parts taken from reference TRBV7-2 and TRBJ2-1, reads GAGVSQSPSNKVTEKGKDVELRCDPISGHTALYWYRQSLGQGLEFLIYFQGNSAPDKSGLPSDRFSAERTGGSVSTLTIQRTQQEDSAVYLCASSHGGRAGGGEQFFGPGTRLTVL.

The CDR3 loop is CASSYGSGPRYGYTF. DNA for the CDR3: TGTGCCAGCAGCTACGGATCAGGCCCACGCTATGGCTACACCTTC. The chain joins TRBV11-1 to TRBJ1-2; D gene unclear. Germline V gene sequence: CDR1 SGHAT, CDR2 FQDESV (reference sequence). CDR3 length: 15 residues. Trimming took off 4 bases at V and 4 bases at J, with 16 bases between the two ends. Looking up the rest from reference TRBV11-1 and TRBJ1-2 gives the full variable domain: EAEVAQSPRYKITEKSQAVAFWCDPISGHATLYWYRQILGQGPELLVQFQDESVVDDSQLPKDRFSAERLKGVDSTLKIQPAELGDSAMYLCASSYGSGPRYGYTFGSGTRLTVV.

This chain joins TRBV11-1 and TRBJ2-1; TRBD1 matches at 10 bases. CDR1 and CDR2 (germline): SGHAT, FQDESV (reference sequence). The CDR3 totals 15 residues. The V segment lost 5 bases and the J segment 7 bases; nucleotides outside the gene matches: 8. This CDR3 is CASSHPGTGVNEQFF. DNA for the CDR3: TGTGCCAGCAGCCACCCCGGGACAGGGGTAAATGAGCAGTTCTTC.

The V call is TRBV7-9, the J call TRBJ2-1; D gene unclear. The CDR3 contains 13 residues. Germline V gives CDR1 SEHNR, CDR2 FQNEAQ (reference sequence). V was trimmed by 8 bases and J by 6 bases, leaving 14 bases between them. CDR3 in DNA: TGTGCCAGCTCAGCCGGGCTTCCCAATGAGCAGTTCTTC. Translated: CASSAGLPNEQFF.

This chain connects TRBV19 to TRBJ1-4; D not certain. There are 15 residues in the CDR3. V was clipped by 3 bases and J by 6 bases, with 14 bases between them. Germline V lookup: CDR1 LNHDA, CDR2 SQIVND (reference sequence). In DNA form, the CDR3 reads TGTGCCAGTAGTATGGACCGGAGGGTGGATGAAAAACTGTTTTTT. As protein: CASSMDRRVDEKLFF.

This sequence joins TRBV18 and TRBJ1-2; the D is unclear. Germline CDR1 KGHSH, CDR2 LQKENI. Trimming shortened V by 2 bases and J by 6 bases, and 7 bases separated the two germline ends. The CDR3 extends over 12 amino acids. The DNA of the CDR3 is TGTGCCAGCTCACCAAGTTCAAATGGCTACACCTTC. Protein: CASSPSSNGYTF.

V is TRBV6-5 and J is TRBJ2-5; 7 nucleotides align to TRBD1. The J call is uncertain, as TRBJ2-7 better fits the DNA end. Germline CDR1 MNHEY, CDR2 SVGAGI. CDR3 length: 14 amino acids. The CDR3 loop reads CASSYDGQAYEQYF. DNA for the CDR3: TGTGCCAGCAGTTACGATGGACAGGCATACGAGCAGTACTTC.

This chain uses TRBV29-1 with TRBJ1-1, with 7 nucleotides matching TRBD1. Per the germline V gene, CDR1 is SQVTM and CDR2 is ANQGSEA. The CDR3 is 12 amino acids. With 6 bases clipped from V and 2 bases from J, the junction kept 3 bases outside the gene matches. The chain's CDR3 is CSVGTANTEAFF. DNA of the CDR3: TGCAGCGTCGGGACAGCTAACACTGAAGCTTTCTTT.

CDR3 nucleotide sequence: TGTGCCAGCAGTCGTCTAGCGGGGGCTTCCTACGAGCAGTACTTC. Its protein is CASSRLAGASYEQYF. The rearrangement links TRBV6-6 to TRBJ2-7; TRBD2 matches 10 bases. Per the germline V gene, CDR1 is MNHNY and CDR2 is SVGAGI (reference sequence). The CDR3 is 15 residues long. The V segment lost 5 bases and the J segment 1 base; nucleotides outside the gene matches: 5.

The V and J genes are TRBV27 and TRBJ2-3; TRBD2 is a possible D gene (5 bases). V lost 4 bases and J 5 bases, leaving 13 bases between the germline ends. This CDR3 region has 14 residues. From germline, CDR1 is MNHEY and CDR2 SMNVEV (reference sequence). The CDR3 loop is CASSSRPTRDTQYF. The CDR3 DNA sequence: TGTGCCAGCAGTTCCCGTCCAACTAGAGATACGCAGTATTTT.

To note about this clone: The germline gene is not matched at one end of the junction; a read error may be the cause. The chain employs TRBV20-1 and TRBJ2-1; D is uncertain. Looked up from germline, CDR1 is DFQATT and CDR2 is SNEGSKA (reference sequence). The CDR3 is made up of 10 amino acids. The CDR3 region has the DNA TGCAGCGCTAAGGGCAATGAGCAGTTCTTC. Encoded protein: CSAKGNEQFF.

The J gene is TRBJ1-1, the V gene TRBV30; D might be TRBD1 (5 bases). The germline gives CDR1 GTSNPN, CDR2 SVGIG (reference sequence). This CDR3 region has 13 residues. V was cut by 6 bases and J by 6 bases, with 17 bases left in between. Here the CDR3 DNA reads TGTGCCTGTTCAATTCTGGTGGGGGCTGAAGCTTTCTTT. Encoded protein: CACSILVGAEAFF. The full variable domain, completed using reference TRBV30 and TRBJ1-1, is SQTIHQWPATLVQPVGSPLSLECTVEGTSNPNLYWYRQAAGRGLQLLFYSVGIGQISSEVPQNLSASRPQDRQFILSSKKLLLSDSGFYLCACSILVGAEAFFGQGTRLTVV.

Written as DNA, the CDR3 is TGTGCCAGTACAGCCACTAGCGGGGATTACAATGAGCAGTTCTTC. Its translation: CASTATSGDYNEQFF. The chain combines TRBV30 with TRBJ2-1, with 10 bases that match TRBD2. Germline assignment: CDR1 GTSNPN and CDR2 SVGIG (reference sequence). V gave up 8 bases and J gave up 4 bases; unmatched junction bases: 11. The CDR3 sequence is 15 residues long.

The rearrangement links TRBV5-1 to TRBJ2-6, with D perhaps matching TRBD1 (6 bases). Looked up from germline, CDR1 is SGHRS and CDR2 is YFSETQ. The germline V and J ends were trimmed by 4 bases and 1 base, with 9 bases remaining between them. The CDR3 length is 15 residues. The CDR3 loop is CASSQQGSGANVLTF. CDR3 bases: TGCGCCAGCAGCCAACAGGGATCTGGGGCCAACGTCCTGACTTTC.

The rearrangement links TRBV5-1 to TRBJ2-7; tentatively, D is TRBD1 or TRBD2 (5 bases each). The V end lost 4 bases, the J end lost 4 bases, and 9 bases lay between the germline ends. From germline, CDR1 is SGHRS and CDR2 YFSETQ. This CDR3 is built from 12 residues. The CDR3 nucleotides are TGCGCCAGCAGCCGGGACGAATACGAGCAGTACTTC. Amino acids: CASSRDEYEQYF.

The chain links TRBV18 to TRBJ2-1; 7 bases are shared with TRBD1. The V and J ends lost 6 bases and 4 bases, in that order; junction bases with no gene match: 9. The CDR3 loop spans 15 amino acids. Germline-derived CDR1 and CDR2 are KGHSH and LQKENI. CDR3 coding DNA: TGTGCCAGCTCCCTAAATAGGGGGCTTTACAATGAGCAGTTCTTC. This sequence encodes CASSLNRGLYNEQFF.